This TCR beta chain is from a study of shared clonotypes between healthy human individuals. At the level of the study: In total, the donors were a couple of women and a few men aged 18 to 49.

Healthy HIV-negative adults with no recent acute infections or vaccinations were recruited as donors. The unsorted samples had around 86 million PBMCs used for genomic DNA. Findings and limits, study-wide: Investigators expected sequencing depth to affect clonotype sharing among donors.

The CDR3 runs 15 residues. Germline V CDR1 and CDR2: SGHVS, FQNEAQ. A single count supports this clone. Its antigen is undetermined. This sequence is one base from a far larger clone and is likely a read error. In the same sample, other DNA sequences code for this CDR3. Sequencing was performed with immunoSEQ multiplex PCR; in TCRdb, only in-frame clones are kept and a portion is missing. The data contain some 500,000 clones, 70% to 80% of them singletons. J is TRBJ1-4 and V is TRBV7-8; TRBD1 is a possible D gene (6 bases). This receptor was obtained from a woman aged 40-49 years in good health. Some clones in this sample may be carry-over from other donors' samples. What was sequenced was PBMCs. The CDR3 loop reads CASSLASQGREKLFF. CDR3 nucleotides: TGTGCCAGCAGCCTAGCGTCACAGGGACGTGAAAAACTGTTTTTT.